These 28 T cell receptor beta chains were all obtained from the same sample, sequenced in a study of OX40 agonist ivuxolimab in advanced cancers. Assay used: immunoSEQ multiplex PCR; TCRdb lists only in-frame clones, some missing. The sample holds tens of thousands of clones, around 91% seen once. The sequenced sample was CD4+ or CD8+ T cells sorted from blood, obtained in a trial of the OX40 agonist ivuxolimab. These receptors all come from an adult with an advanced solid tumor such as melanoma, head and neck, liver or kidney cancer.

The chain joins TRBV6-5 to TRBJ1-1, with unresolved D. The CDR3 is made up of 13 amino acids. V was trimmed by 2 bases and J by 3 bases, leaving 7 bases between them. CDR1 and CDR2 (germline): MNHEY, SVGAGI. The CDR3, as DNA: TGTGCCAGCAGTTACCTAGGTGACACTGAAGCTTTCTTT. It translates to CASSYLGDTEAFF.

The chain employs TRBV2 and TRBJ2-2; TRBD2 agrees at 7 bases. V lost 2 bases, J lost 6 bases, and 12 bases stayed unmatched. Germline CDR1 and CDR2: SNHLY and FYNNEI. CDR3 size: 17 residues. The CDR3 protein is CASSELEGGPGAGELFF. CDR3 coding DNA: TGTGCCAGCAGTGAACTTGAGGGAGGGCCGGGTGCCGGGGAGCTGTTTTTT.

This clone was detected only once. The J gene is TRBJ2-2, the V gene TRBV4-2; D uncertain. The length of the CDR3 is 15 residues. The germline V gene encodes CDR1 LGHNA and CDR2 YNFKEQ. V lost 0 bases to trimming and J lost 6 bases, with 11 bases between them. The DNA for the CDR3 is TGTGCCAGCAGCCAAGAGGGTAGTTGGTCCGGGGAGCTGTTTTTT. Its protein is CASSQEGSWSGELFF.

This chain connects TRBV9 to TRBJ2-1; D gene uncertain. V was clipped by 2 bases and J by 4 bases, with 22 bases between them. The CDR3 totals 18 residues. CDR1 is SGDLS and CDR2 is YYNGEE in the germline V gene. CDR3 sequence (DNA): TGTGCCAGCAGCGTTAAGGAACGAGAGTGGGGAACTTACAATGAGCAGTTCTTC. It yields the protein CASSVKEREWGTYNEQFF.

V usage is TRBV11-3 and J usage is TRBJ2-7; D perhaps matches TRBD1 (6 bases). Trimming took off 4 bases at V and 3 bases at J, with 13 bases between the two ends. Germline V gene sequence: CDR1 SGHNT, CDR2 YENEEA. The CDR3 sequence is 14 residues long. CDR3 in DNA: TGTGCCAGCAGCTACCAGGGGAGAAGCTACGAGCAGTACTTC. Protein: CASSYQGRSYEQYF.

This clone was found once. The rearrangement uses TRBV7-2 and TRBJ1-2; no reliable D call. Trimming removed 1 base from V and 3 bases from J, with 9 bases in between. The CDR3 covers 14 residues. Germline loops: CDR1 SGHTA, CDR2 FQGNSA. CDR3 loop: CASSLDPRDYGYTF. CDR3 coding DNA: TGTGCCAGCAGCTTAGACCCTCGGGACTATGGCTACACCTTC.

The genes are TRBV4-3 and TRBJ1-5; D remains unclear. CDR1 and CDR2 (germline): LGHNA, YSLEER. CDR3 length: 15 residues. Trimming cost V 0 bases and J 3 bases, with 9 bases left between them. The CDR3: CASSQDRQDNQPQHF. In DNA form, the CDR3 reads TGCGCCAGCAGCCAAGATCGGCAGGACAATCAGCCCCAGCATTTT.

The sample holds one count of this clone. The genes are TRBV27 and TRBJ2-1, with a possible D match to TRBD2 (6 bases). The germline V and J ends were trimmed by 6 bases and 2 bases, with 20 bases remaining between them. The CDR3 consists of 17 residues. Germline V gene data show CDR1 as MNHEY and CDR2 as SMNVEV (reference sequence). Here the CDR3 reads CASSPSPPGRPYNEQFF. The DNA of the CDR3 is TGTGCCAGCAGCCCGTCACCCCCAGGGAGGCCCTACAATGAGCAGTTCTTC.

The genes are TRBV9 and TRBJ2-4; a weak D match, TRBD2 (6 bases). Deletions cut 2 bases from V and 5 bases from J, with 11 bases between. The CDR3 has 14 residues. The germline CDR1 and CDR2 sequences are SGDLS and YYNGEE. CDR3 coding DNA: TGTGCCAGCAGCGTCGAGCCGGGAGAAAACATTCAGTACTTC. It specifies CASSVEPGENIQYF.

The chain carries TRBV29-1 and TRBJ2-7, with 9 bases matching TRBD1. CDR1 SQVTM and CDR2 ANQGSEA come from the germline V gene. This CDR3 spans 16 amino acids. V dropped 2 bases and J dropped 0; count of bases not matched to a gene: 8. CDR3: CSVENAGTGNSYEQYF. For the CDR3, the DNA is TGCAGCGTTGAAAACGCCGGGACAGGGAACTCCTACGAGCAGTACTTC.

V is TRBV7-9 and J is TRBJ2-1; no clear D. The germline CDR1 and CDR2 sequences are SEHNR and FQNEAQ (reference sequence). Deletions cut 5 bases from V and 4 bases from J, with 9 bases between. The CDR3 consists of 13 residues. The CDR3 here is CASSALEYNEQFF. DNA of the CDR3: TGTGCCAGCAGCGCCCTAGAGTACAATGAGCAGTTCTTC. The full variable domain, its missing parts supplied by reference TRBV7-9 and TRBJ2-1, is DTGVSQNPRHKITKRGQNVTFRCDPISEHNRLYWYRQTLGQGPEFLTYFQNEAQLEKSRLLSDRFSAERPKGSFSTLEIQRTEQGDSAMYLCASSALEYNEQFFGPGTRLTVL.

The chain is built from TRBV5-8 and TRBJ1-1; D is uncertain. V dropped 0 bases and J dropped 11 bases, with 5 bases sitting between them. This CDR3 has 10 amino acids. Germline V gene sequence: CDR1 SGHTS, CDR2 YDEGEE. The CDR3 here is CASSLVAAFF. CDR3 DNA: TGTGCCAGCAGCTTGGTTGCGGCTTTCTTT.

This chain uses TRBV30 with TRBJ1-2, with TRBD1 identical over 8 bases. Germline V lookup: CDR1 GTSNPN, CDR2 SVGIG (reference sequence). Trimming cost V 2 bases and J 6 bases; bases outside gene matches: 11. The CDR3 length is 15 residues. CDR3 sequence reads: CAWSPTSTGADGYTF. The CDR3 DNA is TGTGCCTGGAGTCCAACATCGACAGGGGCGGATGGCTACACCTTC.

The chain is built from TRBV19 and TRBJ1-4; perhaps TRBD1 as D (5 bases). CDR1 is LNHDA and CDR2 is SQIVND in the germline V gene (reference sequence). The CDR3 has 15 residues. Trimming shortened V by 3 bases and J by 8 bases, and 16 bases separated the two germline ends. CDR3 region: CASSISQGRGEKLFF. DNA of the CDR3: TGTGCCAGTAGTATTAGTCAGGGTCGGGGAGAAAAACTGTTTTTT.

The genes are TRBV7-2 and TRBJ1-2; no definite D call. The V gene's germline CDR1 is SGHTA and CDR2 FQGNSA. Trimming took 1 base from V and 2 from J, leaving 11 bases between them. CDR3 length: 15 residues. The DNA of the CDR3 is TGTGCCAGCAGCTTAGAAACCCCGGGGAACTATGGCTACACCTTC. Its protein is CASSLETPGNYGYTF.

The chain joins TRBV5-4 to TRBJ2-3; the match to TRBD2 covers 10 bases. The trim removed 0 bases at V and 3 bases at J, leaving 4 bases unmatched. The CDR3 spans 16 residues. Germline assignment: CDR1 SGHNT and CDR2 YYREEE (reference sequence). This chain's CDR3 is CASSLASGSTTDTQYF. CDR3 DNA sequence: TGTGCCAGCAGCTTGGCTAGCGGGAGCACGACAGATACGCAGTATTTT.

This chain links TRBV5-4 with TRBJ2-3; no definite D call. CDR1 is SGHNT and CDR2 is YYREEE in the germline V gene (reference sequence). This CDR3 comprises 14 residues. Trimming pared 6 bases from V and 3 bases from J, leaving 14 bases between. CDR3 region: CASTSNVETDTQYF. The DNA of the CDR3 is TGTGCCAGCACCTCCAATGTGGAGACAGATACGCAGTATTTT.

The V call is TRBV6-1, the J call TRBJ2-7, with 10 bases lining up with TRBD1. The ends lost 7 bases at V and 2 bases at J; junction bases unmatched: 5. The CDR3 has 14 amino acids. Germline V gene sequence: CDR1 MNHNS, CDR2 SASEGT. Here the CDR3 reads CASTQGQGAYEQYF. CDR3 sequence (DNA): TGTGCCAGCACCCAAGGACAGGGGGCCTACGAGCAGTACTTC.

Only a few counts were recorded for this clone. V and J are TRBV27 and TRBJ1-2; 8 nucleotides match TRBD1. With V trimmed by 5 bases and J by 4 bases, 9 bases remained unmatched. CDR1 and CDR2 from the germline V gene are MNHEY and SMNVEV (reference sequence). This CDR3 comprises 15 residues. As DNA, the CDR3 is TGTGCCAGCAGTCCCAGGACAGGGAGGGCCTATGGCTACACCTTC. Its translation is CASSPRTGRAYGYTF.

This clone was seen only once. The J gene is TRBJ1-6, the V gene TRBV9; D is uncertain. Germline-derived CDR1 and CDR2 are SGDLS and YYNGEE. CDR3 size: 16 residues. Trimming removed 3 bases from V and 7 bases from J, with 17 bases in between. The CDR3 here is CASSAPRTGGNSPLHF. Written as DNA, the CDR3 is TGTGCCAGCAGCGCCCCTCGGACCGGAGGGAATTCACCCCTCCACTTT. Looking up the rest from reference TRBV9 and TRBJ1-6 gives the full variable domain: DSGVTQTPKHLITATGQRVTLRCSPRSGDLSVYWYQQSLDQGLQFLIQYYNGEERAKGNILERFSAQQFPDLHSELNLSSLELGDSALYFCASSAPRTGGNSPLHFGNGTRLTVT.

This sequence joins TRBV11-2 and TRBJ1-1; D perhaps matches TRBD1 (5 bases). Trimming took off 5 bases at V and 0 bases at J, with 13 bases between the two ends. This CDR3 contains 15 residues. The germline V gene has CDR1 SGHAT and CDR2 FQNNGV. The CDR3 sequence: CASSMTGTLNTEAFF. In nucleotides, the CDR3 is TGTGCCAGCAGCATGACCGGGACTTTGAACACTGAAGCTTTCTTT.

The chain links TRBV18 to TRBJ2-5; 11 positions match TRBD1. Germline lookup yields CDR1 KGHSH and CDR2 LQKENI. This CDR3 has 19 amino acids. Trimming took 4 bases from V and 2 from J; bases not matched to a gene: 15. CDR3: CASSLDRGPSGHQQETQYF. DNA of the CDR3: TGTGCCAGCTCACTGGACAGGGGGCCCAGCGGACACCAGCAAGAGACCCAGTACTTC. Variable domain in full (rest from reference TRBV18 and TRBJ2-5): NAGVMQNPRHLVRRRGQEARLRCSPMKGHSHVYWYRQLPEEGLKFMVYLQKENIIDESGMPKERFSAEFPKEGPSILRIQQVVRGDSAAYFCASSLDRGPSGHQQETQYFGPGTRLLVL.

This clone is medium-sized. V gene TRBV10-1 combines with J gene TRBJ1-5, with D tentatively TRBD1 (6 bases). CDR1 is WNHNN, CDR2 SYGVQD, per germline (reference sequence). This CDR3 is built from 18 residues. Deletions cut 4 bases from V and 0 bases from J, with 19 bases between. CDR3 protein: CASSARGRQWDSNQPQHF. The CDR3 nucleotides are TGCGCCAGCAGTGCCAGGGGACGCCAGTGGGATAGCAATCAGCCCCAGCATTTT.

The chain links TRBV4-3 to TRBJ2-7; unclear D gene. Germline V gene data show CDR1 as LGHNA and CDR2 as YSLEER. Trimming took 0 bases from V and 1 from J, leaving 13 bases between them. The CDR3 is 16 residues long. In DNA, the CDR3 is TGCGCCAGCAGCCAAGATCGTCGAGGCAGATCCTACGAGCAGTACTTC. Amino acids: CASSQDRRGRSYEQYF.

V usage is TRBV6-6 and J usage is TRBJ2-1, with D uncertain. CDR3 size: 16 residues. With 2 bases removed from V and 5 bases from J, the gap between germline ends came to 16 bases. The germline V gene has CDR1 MNHNY and CDR2 SVGAGI (reference sequence). This CDR3 reads CASSYPPGSGHNEQFF. CDR3 nucleotide sequence: TGTGCCAGCAGTTACCCCCCTGGGTCGGGTCACAATGAGCAGTTCTTC.

V is TRBV15 and J is TRBJ1-3, with D possibly being TRBD1 (6 bases). With 4 bases removed from V and 0 bases from J, the gap between germline ends came to 10 bases. This CDR3 comprises 15 residues. Germline CDR1 and CDR2: LNHNV and YYDKDF (reference sequence). The CDR3, as DNA: TGTGCCACCAGCAAAGGACAGAACTCTGGAAACACCATATATTTT. Its protein is CATSKGQNSGNTIYF.

This chain joins TRBV7-9 and TRBJ1-3; tentative D call: TRBD1 (5 bases). V was cut by 4 bases and J by 0 bases, with 16 bases left in between. Per the germline V gene, CDR1 is SEHNR and CDR2 is FQNEAQ (reference sequence). CDR3 length: 17 residues. Here the CDR3 reads CASSSLTATFSGNTIYF. CDR3 nucleotides: TGTGCCAGCAGCTCATTGACAGCAACCTTCTCTGGAAACACCATATATTTT.

The chain links TRBV6-5 to TRBJ2-7; the D gene is possibly TRBD1 (5 bases). The V gene lost 2 bases and the J gene lost 5 bases, with 10 bases spanning the gap. From germline, CDR1 is MNHEY and CDR2 SVGAGI. The CDR3 is 13 residues long. CDR3 sequence: CASSYRAGNEQYF. CDR3 nucleotides: TGTGCCAGCAGTTACAGGGCAGGGAACGAGCAGTACTTC.